This paragraph covers one T cell receptor (beta chain) sequence. These data are taken from a study of CD8+CD57+ T cells in acquired aplastic anemia. Individuals selected for sequencing had exhibited CD8+CD57+ cell expansion on flow cytometry. Genomic DNA acted as the template from which TCR beta VDJ combination and CDR3 sequence profiling were carried out. Using its own MiXCR run on the reads, TCRdb lists one record per CDR3 protein. This sample has 160,000 or so distinct CDR3 sequences, with around 48% found just once. V lost 6 bases, J lost 4 bases, and 6 bases stayed unmatched. The CDR3 length is 15 residues. Germline loops: CDR1 MGHDK, CDR2 SYGVNS.

The chain has TRBV25-1 and TRBJ1-5; 10 positions match TRBD1. Specimen: sorted CD4+, CD8+, or CD8+CD57+ T cells (not recorded which) from PBMCs. The origin of this receptor is a human donor with aplastic anemia. This chain's CDR3 is CASSFGDRGNQPQHF. The CDR3 DNA reads as TGTGCCAGCAGCTTTGGGGACAGGGGTAATCAGCCCCAGCATTTT.